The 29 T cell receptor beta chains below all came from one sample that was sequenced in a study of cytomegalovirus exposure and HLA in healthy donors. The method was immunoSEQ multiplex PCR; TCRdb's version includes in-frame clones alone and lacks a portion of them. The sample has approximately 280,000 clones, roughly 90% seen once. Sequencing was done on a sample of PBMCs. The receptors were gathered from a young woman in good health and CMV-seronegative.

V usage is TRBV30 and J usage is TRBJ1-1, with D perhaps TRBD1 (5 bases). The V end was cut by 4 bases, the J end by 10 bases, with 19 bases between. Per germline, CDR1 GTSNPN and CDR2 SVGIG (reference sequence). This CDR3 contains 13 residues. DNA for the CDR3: TGTGCCTGGACGCCACGACTGGACACGGGAGCTTTCTTT. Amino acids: CAWTPRLDTGAFF.

The CDR3: CASSLAVNRYTGELFF. The CDR3 bases are TGTGCCAGCAGCTTAGCGGTTAACCGGTACACCGGGGAGCTGTTTTTT. The chain combines TRBV11-2 with TRBJ2-2; unclear D gene. CDR1 is SGHAT and CDR2 is FQNNGV in the germline V gene. Trimming pared 1 base from V and 3 bases from J, leaving 12 bases between. The CDR3 covers 16 residues.

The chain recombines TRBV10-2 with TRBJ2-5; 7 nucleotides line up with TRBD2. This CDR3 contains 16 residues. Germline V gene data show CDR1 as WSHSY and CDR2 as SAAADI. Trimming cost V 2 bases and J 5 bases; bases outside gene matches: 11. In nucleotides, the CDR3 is TGCGCCAGCAGTGAGCCGGGGGGTAGCGGAGGGGAGACCCAGTACTTC. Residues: CASSEPGGSGGETQYF.

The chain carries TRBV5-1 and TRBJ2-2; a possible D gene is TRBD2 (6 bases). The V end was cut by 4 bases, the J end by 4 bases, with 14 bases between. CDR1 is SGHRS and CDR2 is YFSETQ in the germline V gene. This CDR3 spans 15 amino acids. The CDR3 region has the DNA TGCGCCAGCAGCGCCGAGGGAGCGGGCACCGGGGAGCTGTTTTTT. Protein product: CASSAEGAGTGELFF.

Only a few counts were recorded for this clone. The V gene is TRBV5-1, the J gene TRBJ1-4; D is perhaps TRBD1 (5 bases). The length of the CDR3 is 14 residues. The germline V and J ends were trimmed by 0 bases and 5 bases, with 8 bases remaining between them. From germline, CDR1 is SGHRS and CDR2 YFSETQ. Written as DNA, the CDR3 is TGCGCCAGCAGCTTGGGACAGATAAATGAAAAACTGTTTTTT. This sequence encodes CASSLGQINEKLFF.

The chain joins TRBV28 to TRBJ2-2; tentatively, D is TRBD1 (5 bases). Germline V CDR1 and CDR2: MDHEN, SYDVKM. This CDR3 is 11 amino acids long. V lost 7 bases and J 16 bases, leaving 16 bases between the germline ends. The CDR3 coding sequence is TGTGCCAGCATGACAGCCACTTTGCGGTTTTTT. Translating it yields CASMTATLRFF.

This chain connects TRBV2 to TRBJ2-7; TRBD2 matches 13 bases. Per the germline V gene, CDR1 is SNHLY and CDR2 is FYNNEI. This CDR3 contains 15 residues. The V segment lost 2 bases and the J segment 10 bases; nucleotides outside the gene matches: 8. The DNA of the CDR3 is TGTGCCAGCAGTGAATCGACTAGCGGGAGGCCCCATCAGTACTTC. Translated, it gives CASSESTSGRPHQYF.

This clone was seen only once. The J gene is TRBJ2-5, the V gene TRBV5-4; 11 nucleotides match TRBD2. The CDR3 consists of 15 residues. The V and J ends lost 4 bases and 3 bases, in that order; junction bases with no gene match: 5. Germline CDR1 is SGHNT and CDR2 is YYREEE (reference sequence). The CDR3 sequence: CASSKILAGEETQYF. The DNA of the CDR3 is TGTGCCAGCAGCAAGATACTAGCGGGGGAAGAGACCCAGTACTTC.

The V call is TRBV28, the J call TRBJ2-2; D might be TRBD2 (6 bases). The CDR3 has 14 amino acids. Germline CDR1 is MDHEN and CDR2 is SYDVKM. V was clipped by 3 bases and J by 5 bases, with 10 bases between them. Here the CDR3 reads CASSLGLKTGELFF. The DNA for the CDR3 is TGTGCCAGCAGTTTGGGACTCAAGACCGGGGAGCTGTTTTTT. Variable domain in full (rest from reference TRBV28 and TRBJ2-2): DVKVTQSSRYLVKRTGEKVFLECVQDMDHENMFWYRQDPGLGLRLIYFSYDVKMKEKGDIPEGYSVSREKKERFSLILESASTNQTSMYLCASSLGLKTGELFFGEGSRLTVL.

The CDR3 sequence: CASSFSSDTQYF. Here the CDR3 DNA reads TGTGCCAGCAGTTTCTCCTCAGATACGCAGTATTTT. This chain uses TRBV27 with TRBJ2-3; D gene unclear. The CDR3 runs to 12 residues. Germline V lookup: CDR1 MNHEY, CDR2 SMNVEV (reference sequence). V was pared by 3 bases and J by 4 bases, with 5 bases between.

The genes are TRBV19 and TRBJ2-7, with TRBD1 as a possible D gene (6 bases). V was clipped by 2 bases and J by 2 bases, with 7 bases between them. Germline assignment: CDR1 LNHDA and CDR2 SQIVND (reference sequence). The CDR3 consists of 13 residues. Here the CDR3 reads CASSIRTAYEQYF. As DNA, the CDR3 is TGTGCCAGTAGTATAAGGACAGCCTACGAGCAGTACTTC.

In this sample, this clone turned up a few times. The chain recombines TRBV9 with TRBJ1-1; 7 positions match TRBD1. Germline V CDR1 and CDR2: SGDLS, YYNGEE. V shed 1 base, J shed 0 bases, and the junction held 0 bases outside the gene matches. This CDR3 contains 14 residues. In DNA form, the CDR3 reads TGTGCCAGCAGCGTACAGGGGGTGAACACTGAAGCTTTCTTT. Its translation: CASSVQGVNTEAFF.

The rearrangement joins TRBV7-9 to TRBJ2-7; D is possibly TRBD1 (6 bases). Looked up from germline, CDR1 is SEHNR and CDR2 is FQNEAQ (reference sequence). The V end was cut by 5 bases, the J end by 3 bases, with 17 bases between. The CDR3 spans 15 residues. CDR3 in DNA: TGTGCCAGCAGCCCCGACCAGGGACACCTCTACGAGCAGTACTTC. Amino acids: CASSPDQGHLYEQYF.

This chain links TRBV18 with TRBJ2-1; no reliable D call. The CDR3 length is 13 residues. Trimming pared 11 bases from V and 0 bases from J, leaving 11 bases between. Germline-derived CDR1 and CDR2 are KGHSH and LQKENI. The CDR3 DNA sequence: TGTGCCGCGCGCCTGAGCTCCTACAATGAGCAGTTCTTC. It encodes CAARLSSYNEQFF.

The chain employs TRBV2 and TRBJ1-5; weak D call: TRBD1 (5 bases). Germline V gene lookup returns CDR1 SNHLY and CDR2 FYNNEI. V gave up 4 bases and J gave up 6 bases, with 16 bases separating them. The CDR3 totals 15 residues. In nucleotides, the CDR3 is TGTGCCAGCAGTGCCTTCGGGGGGACGGGTCAGCCCCAGCATTTT. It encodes CASSAFGGTGQPQHF.

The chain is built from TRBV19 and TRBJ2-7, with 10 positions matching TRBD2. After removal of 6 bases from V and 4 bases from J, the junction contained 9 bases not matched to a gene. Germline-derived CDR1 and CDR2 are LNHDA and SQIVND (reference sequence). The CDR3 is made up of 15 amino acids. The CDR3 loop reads CASSVRLAGPYEQYF. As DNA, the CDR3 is TGTGCCAGTAGCGTCAGACTAGCGGGTCCGTACGAGCAGTACTTC.

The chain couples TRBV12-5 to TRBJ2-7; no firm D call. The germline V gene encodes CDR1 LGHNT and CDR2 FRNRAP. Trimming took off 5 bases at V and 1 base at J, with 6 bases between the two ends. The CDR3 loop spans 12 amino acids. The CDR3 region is CASGPTSYEQYF. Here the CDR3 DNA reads TGTGCTAGTGGTCCCACTTCCTACGAGCAGTACTTC.

CDR3 nucleotides: TGTGCCAGCAGCGACAGATTGAGCTCCTATAATTCACCCCTCCACTTT. This sequence encodes CASSDRLSSYNSPLHF. V gene TRBV9 combines with J gene TRBJ1-6; D unclear. The CDR3 is 16 amino acids. Germline CDR1 SGDLS, CDR2 YYNGEE. The V and J ends lost 3 bases and 0 bases respectively, with 10 bases between them. Variable domain in full (rest from reference TRBV9 and TRBJ1-6): DSGVTQTPKHLITATGQRVTLRCSPRSGDLSVYWYQQSLDQGLQFLIQYYNGEERAKGNILERFSAQQFPDLHSELNLSSLELGDSALYFCASSDRLSSYNSPLHFGNGTRLTVT.

The CDR3 DNA is TGTGCCAGCACCCCCCGCCTAGCGGGAGGCGTACACAATGAGCAGTTCTTC. Amino acid sequence: CASTPRLAGGVHNEQFF. The gene calls are TRBV27 and TRBJ2-1; 11 nucleotides line up with TRBD2. The V gene's germline CDR1 is MNHEY and CDR2 SMNVEV (reference sequence). CDR3 length: 17 amino acids. The junction had 13 bases not matched to a gene; V was cut back by 7 bases and J by 5 bases.

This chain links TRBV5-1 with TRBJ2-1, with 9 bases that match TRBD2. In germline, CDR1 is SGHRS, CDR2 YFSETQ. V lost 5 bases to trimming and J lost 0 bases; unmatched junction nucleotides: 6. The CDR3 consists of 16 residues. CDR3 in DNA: TGCGCCAGCAGGAATGGACTAGCGAGCTCCTACAATGAGCAGTTCTTC. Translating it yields CASRNGLASSYNEQFF.

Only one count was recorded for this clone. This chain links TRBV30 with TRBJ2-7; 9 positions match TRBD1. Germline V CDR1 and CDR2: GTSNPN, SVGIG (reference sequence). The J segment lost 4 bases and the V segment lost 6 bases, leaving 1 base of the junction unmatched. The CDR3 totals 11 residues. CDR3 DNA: TGTGCCTGCGGGACAGGGTACGAGCAGTACTTC. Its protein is CACGTGYEQYF.

The CDR3 here is CASSSQRRSHEQYF. The CDR3 bases are TGTGCCAGCAGTTCCCAGCGGAGGTCCCACGAGCAGTACTTC. V usage is TRBV28 and J usage is TRBJ2-7; D perhaps matches TRBD2 (5 bases). V lost 4 bases to trimming and J lost 5 bases, with 15 bases between them. This CDR3 is built from 14 residues. Germline loops: CDR1 MDHEN, CDR2 SYDVKM.

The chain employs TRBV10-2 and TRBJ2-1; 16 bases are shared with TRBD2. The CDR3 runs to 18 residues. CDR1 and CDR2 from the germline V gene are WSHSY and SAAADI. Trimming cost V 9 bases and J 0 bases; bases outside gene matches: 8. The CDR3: CASNLGLAGGPSYNEQFF. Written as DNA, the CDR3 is TGCGCCAGTAACCTGGGACTAGCGGGAGGGCCCTCCTACAATGAGCAGTTCTTC.

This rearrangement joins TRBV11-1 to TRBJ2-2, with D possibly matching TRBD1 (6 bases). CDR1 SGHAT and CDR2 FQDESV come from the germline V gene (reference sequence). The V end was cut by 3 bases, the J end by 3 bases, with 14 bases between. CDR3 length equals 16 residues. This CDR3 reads CASSFLAGAHTGELFF. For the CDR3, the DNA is TGTGCCAGCAGCTTTTTGGCAGGGGCTCACACCGGGGAGCTGTTTTTT.

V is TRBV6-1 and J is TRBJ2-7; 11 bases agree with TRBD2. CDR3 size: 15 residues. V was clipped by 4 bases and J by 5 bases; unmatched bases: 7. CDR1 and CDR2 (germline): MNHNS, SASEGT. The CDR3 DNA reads TGTGCCAGCAGTGCTACTAGCGGGAGTTCCCACGAGCAGTACTTC. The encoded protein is CASSATSGSSHEQYF.

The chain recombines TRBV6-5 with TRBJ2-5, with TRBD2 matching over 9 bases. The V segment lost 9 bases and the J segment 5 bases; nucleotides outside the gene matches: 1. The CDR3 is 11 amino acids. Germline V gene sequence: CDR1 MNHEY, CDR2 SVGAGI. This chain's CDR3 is CASAGGETQYF. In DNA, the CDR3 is TGTGCCAGTGCGGGGGGGGAGACCCAGTACTTC.

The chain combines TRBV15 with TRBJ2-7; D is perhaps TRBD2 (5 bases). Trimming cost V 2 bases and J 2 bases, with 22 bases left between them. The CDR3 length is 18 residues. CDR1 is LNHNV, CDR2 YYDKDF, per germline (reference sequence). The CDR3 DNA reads TGTGCCACCAGCAGACTCCCCGCGGGCGGCTCCTCCACCTACGAGCAGTACTTC. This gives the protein CATSRLPAGGSSTYEQYF.

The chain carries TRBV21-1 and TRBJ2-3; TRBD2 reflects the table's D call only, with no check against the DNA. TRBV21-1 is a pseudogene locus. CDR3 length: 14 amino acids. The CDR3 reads CASKGLAVTDTQYF. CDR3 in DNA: TGTGCCAGCAAGGGACTAGCGGTCACAGATACGCAGTATTTT.

This CDR3 reads CASSYRPGQGRETQYF. CDR3 sequence (DNA): TGTGCCAGTAGTTACCGACCGGGACAGGGGCGGGAGACCCAGTACTTC. This chain links TRBV19 with TRBJ2-5, with 10 nucleotides matching TRBD1. Germline V CDR1 and CDR2: LNHDA, SQIVND (reference sequence). This CDR3 has 16 amino acids. The trim removed 5 bases at V and 5 bases at J, leaving 11 bases unmatched.